The 5 T cell receptor beta chains in this list originate from one sample, sequenced in a study of blood T cells in healthy people across ages. It was with a sample-barcoded 5' primer and a J-beta primer mix that a second PCR of roughly 7 to 12 cycles was run. TCRdb re-analysed the 5' RACE reads in MiXCR, keeping a single row per CDR3 protein. Altogether 1.5 million to 1.9 million distinct CDR3 sequences are present, 35% to 45% being singletons, with the ten largest covering approximately 4%. Sequenced sample: blood. All receptors derive from a woman under 30 in good health.

This clonotype turned up a few times. The rearrangement joins TRBV4-1 to TRBJ2-7; the D gene is possibly TRBD1 (6 bases). CDR3 length equals 15 residues. Germline-derived CDR1 and CDR2 are MGHRA and YSYEKL. The V end lost 5 bases, the J end lost 4 bases, and 18 bases lay between the germline ends. The CDR3 nucleotides are TGCGCCAGCAGCGATAGGGGGTCAGGGAAGTACGAGCAGTACTTC. Amino acids: CASSDRGSGKYEQYF.

The J gene is TRBJ1-6, the V gene TRBV30, with D possibly being TRBD1 (5 bases). The germline V gene has CDR1 GTSNPN and CDR2 SVGIG (reference sequence). This CDR3 region has 16 residues. V was pared by 2 bases and J by 2 bases, with 13 bases between. CDR3 in DNA: TGTGCCTGGAGTCCCATGGGGGTAACCTATAATTCACCCCTCCACTTT. It translates to CAWSPMGVTYNSPLHF.

This clonotype was seen a handful of times. The chain is built from TRBV2 and TRBJ2-1, with TRBD2 matching 10 bases. Looked up from germline, CDR1 is SNHLY and CDR2 is FYNNEI. Germline trimming cut 11 bases from V and 15 bases from J; bases unmatched to any gene: 16. The CDR3 spans 13 residues. The CDR3 DNA reads as TGTGCCGCCAGGGCGGGTTCTAGCGGGAGCTGGTTCTTC. Encoded protein: CAARAGSSGSWFF.

As to this clonotype: This may be a read error, as it is one base from a much larger clone. CDR3 region: CASSLPAGGNEQFF. CDR3 bases: TGCGCCAGCAGCCTGCCAGCGGGGGGGAATGAGCAGTTCTTC. The genes are TRBV4-3 and TRBJ2-1; 10 nucleotides align to TRBD2. Losses at the gene ends were 4 bases for V and 7 bases for J; bases not matched to a gene: 4. Germline CDR1 is LGHNA and CDR2 is YSLEER. The CDR3 has 14 amino acids.

This clonotype was recorded a few times. The J gene is TRBJ2-5, the V gene TRBV7-8; 7 positions match TRBD1. J lost 1 base, V lost 4 bases, and 15 bases had no gene match. Germline CDR1 SGHVS, CDR2 FQNEAQ. The CDR3 covers 18 residues. The chain's CDR3 is CASSSDPNRGSFQETQYF. The CDR3 DNA reads as TGTGCCAGCAGCTCCGACCCTAACAGGGGCTCATTCCAAGAGACCCAGTACTTC. The full variable domain, completed using reference TRBV7-8 and TRBJ2-5, is GAGVSQSPRYKVAKRGQDVALRCDPISGHVSLFWYQQALGQGPEFLTYFQNEAQLDKSGLPSDRFFAERPEGSVSTLKIQRTQQEDSAVYLCASSSDPNRGSFQETQYFGPGTRLLVL.